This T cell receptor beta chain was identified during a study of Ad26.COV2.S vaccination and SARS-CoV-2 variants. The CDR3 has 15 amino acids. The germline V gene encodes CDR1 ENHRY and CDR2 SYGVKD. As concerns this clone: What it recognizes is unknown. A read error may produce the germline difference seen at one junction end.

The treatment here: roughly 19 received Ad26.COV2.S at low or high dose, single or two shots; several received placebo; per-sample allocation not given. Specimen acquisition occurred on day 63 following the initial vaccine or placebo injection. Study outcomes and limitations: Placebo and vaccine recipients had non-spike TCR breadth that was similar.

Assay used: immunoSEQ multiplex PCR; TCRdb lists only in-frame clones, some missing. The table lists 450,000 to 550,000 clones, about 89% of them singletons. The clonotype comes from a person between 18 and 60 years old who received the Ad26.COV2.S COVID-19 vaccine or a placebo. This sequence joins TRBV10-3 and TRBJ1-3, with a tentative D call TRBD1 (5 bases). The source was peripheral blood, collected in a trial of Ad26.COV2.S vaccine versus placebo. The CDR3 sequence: CAINEGLNSGNTIYF. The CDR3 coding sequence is TGTGCCATCAATGAGGGACTTAACTCTGGAAACACCATATATTTT.